These 23 T cell receptor beta chains share one sample of origin, sequenced in a study of OX40 agonist ivuxolimab in advanced cancers. The protocol was immunoSEQ multiplex PCR, while the TCRdb copy is restricted to in-frame clones and leaves out a portion. The data show roughly 69,000 clones, about 89% seen once. The sequences come from CD4+ or CD8+ T cells sorted from blood, collected in a trial of the OX40 agonist ivuxolimab. These receptors were taken from an adult with an advanced solid tumor such as melanoma, head and neck, liver or kidney cancer.

The V call is TRBV27, the J call TRBJ2-7; D possibly corresponds to TRBD2 (7 bases). Germline CDR1 MNHEY, CDR2 SMNVEV (reference sequence). V dropped 5 bases and J dropped 4 bases, with 27 bases sitting between them. The CDR3 is 18 amino acids. CDR3: CASSQPQSFWGRGYEQYF. The DNA for the CDR3 is TGTGCCAGCAGTCAACCCCAATCGTTCTGGGGGCGGGGGTACGAGCAGTACTTC.

V is TRBV7-3 and J is TRBJ2-2; D might be TRBD2 (6 bases). The CDR3 runs to 16 residues. Germline-derived CDR1 and CDR2 are SGHTA and FQGTGA. The V gene lost 6 bases and the J gene lost 4 bases, with 18 bases spanning the gap. The CDR3 sequence is CASRIDAGISTGELFF. CDR3 nucleotides: TGTGCCAGCAGGATAGACGCGGGAATTTCCACCGGGGAGCTGTTTTTT. Using reference TRBV7-3 and TRBJ2-2 for the parts outside the CDR3, the full variable domain is GAGVSQTPSNKVTEKGKYVELRCDPISGHTALYWYRQSLGQGPEFLIYFQGTGAADDSGLPNDRFFAVRPEGSVSTLKIQRTERGDSAVYLCASRIDAGISTGELFFGEGSRLTVL.

The chain employs TRBV7-8 and TRBJ2-5; D remains ambiguous. V lost 0 bases, J lost 1 base, and 6 bases lay in between. The CDR3 runs 14 residues. Germline CDR1 is SGHVS and CDR2 is FQNEAQ. CDR3 residues: CASSLAWGQETQYF. CDR3 bases: TGTGCCAGCAGCTTAGCATGGGGCCAAGAGACCCAGTACTTC.

This chain connects TRBV7-8 to TRBJ1-2; no reliable D call. The CDR3 has 16 residues. V was clipped by 1 base and J by 6 bases, with 18 bases between them. In germline, CDR1 is SGHVS, CDR2 FQNEAQ. The CDR3 loop reads CASSLDLTIRFDGYTF. The CDR3 DNA sequence: TGTGCCAGCAGCTTAGATCTTACAATCCGTTTTGATGGCTACACCTTC.

V gene TRBV29-1 combines with J gene TRBJ2-3; TRBD1 matches at 7 bases. CDR1 is SQVTM, CDR2 ANQGSEA, per germline. CDR3 length: 14 residues. The ends lost 4 bases at V and 5 bases at J; junction bases unmatched: 9. The CDR3 is CSVVARGYGDTQYF. In DNA form, the CDR3 reads TGCAGCGTTGTGGCCAGGGGGTATGGAGATACGCAGTATTTT.

J is TRBJ2-3 and V is TRBV5-1; TRBD2 might be the D (5 bases). The V gene's germline CDR1 is SGHRS and CDR2 YFSETQ. The CDR3 runs to 18 residues. V was shortened by 0 bases and J by 2 bases, with 19 bases between the two germline ends. The CDR3 nucleotides read TGCGCCAGCAGCTTGGGTCTTCGCGGGTCTGACCCCACAGATACGCAGTATTTT. Translating gives CASSLGLRGSDPTDTQYF.

This chain links TRBV9 with TRBJ1-2, with a tentative D call TRBD1 (5 bases). Germline V gene lookup returns CDR1 SGDLS and CDR2 YYNGEE. The CDR3 runs to 13 residues. The ends were cut back, 4 bases at V and 5 bases at J, with 12 bases in the middle. CDR3 amino acids: CASSPGTLYGYTF. The DNA of the CDR3 is TGTGCCAGCAGCCCCGGGACGTTATATGGCTACACCTTC. The entire variable domain, with the rest obtained from reference TRBV9 and TRBJ1-2, is as follows: DSGVTQTPKHLITATGQRVTLRCSPRSGDLSVYWYQQSLDQGLQFLIQYYNGEERAKGNILERFSAQQFPDLHSELNLSSLELGDSALYFCASSPGTLYGYTFGSGTRLTVV.

V gene TRBV5-4 combines with J gene TRBJ2-5; 7 nucleotides agree with TRBD2. V shed 4 bases and J 0 bases; nucleotides not matched to a gene: 6. From germline, CDR1 is SGHNT and CDR2 YYREEE (reference sequence). This CDR3 is 15 amino acids long. CDR3 protein: CASSPASGYQETQYF. CDR3 bases: TGTGCCAGCAGCCCGGCTAGCGGATACCAAGAGACCCAGTACTTC.

The V call is TRBV18, the J call TRBJ2-3; possibly TRBD1 or TRBD2 for D (5 bases each). CDR1 is KGHSH and CDR2 is LQKENI in the germline V gene. The CDR3 runs 18 residues. V dropped 6 bases and J dropped 1 base, with 23 bases sitting between them. CDR3 amino acids: CASSPTSGRRGGTDTQYF. In nucleotides, the CDR3 is TGTGCCAGCTCGCCCACCTCGGGCAGGCGAGGGGGCACAGATACGCAGTATTTT.

CDR3 amino acids: CASGTGTSGFGANVLTF. In DNA, the CDR3 is TGTGCCAGCGGGACCGGGACTAGCGGATTCGGGGCCAACGTCCTGACTTTC. The chain couples TRBV28 to TRBJ2-6; the match to TRBD2 covers 11 bases. After removal of 8 bases from V and 4 bases from J, the junction contained 10 bases not matched to a gene. The length of the CDR3 is 17 residues. CDR1 and CDR2 (germline): MDHEN, SYDVKM.

This clone was recorded a few times. The CDR3 here is CASSQEGQGSGNQPQHF. The CDR3 nucleotides are TGCGCCAGCAGCCAAGAGGGACAGGGATCGGGCAATCAGCCCCAGCATTTT. The V and J genes are TRBV4-1 and TRBJ1-5; 9 bases fit TRBD1. This CDR3 has 17 residues. Germline V lookup: CDR1 MGHRA, CDR2 YSYEKL. The junction had 5 bases not matched to a gene; V was cut back by 0 bases and J by 2 bases.

The V gene is TRBV5-6, the J gene TRBJ2-2; 9 bases line up with TRBD1. There are 15 residues in the CDR3. Germline V gene data show CDR1 as SGHDT and CDR2 as YYEEEE. The trim removed 5 bases at V and 4 bases at J, leaving 6 bases unmatched. The CDR3 DNA follows: TGTGCCAGCAGATGGGGACAGGGAGCCACCGGGGAGCTGTTTTTT. Translating it yields CASRWGQGATGELFF.

In the case of this clone: A junction end diverges from the germline sequence, so it may reflect a read error. V and J are TRBV30 and TRBJ2-5, with TRBD2 matching 12 bases. This CDR3 spans 14 amino acids. The germline V gene has CDR1 GTSNPN and CDR2 SVGIG (reference sequence). Here the CDR3 DNA reads TGTGCCTGGAGTACTAGCGGGAGGCTTGAGATCCAGTACTTC. Protein sequence: CAWSTSGRLEIQYF.

This chain joins TRBV5-5 and TRBJ2-5, with 7 nucleotides matching TRBD1. The CDR3 extends over 15 amino acids. V trimming: 4 bases; J trimming: 5 bases; junction bases outside the gene matches: 11. Looked up from germline, CDR1 is SGHKS and CDR2 is YYEKEE (reference sequence). The DNA for the CDR3 is TGTGCCAGCAGCATCCAACCGACAGGGATTGAGACCCAGTACTTC. Translating it yields CASSIQPTGIETQYF.

The rearrangement joins TRBV30 to TRBJ1-2, with D perhaps matching TRBD1 (5 bases). The CDR3 is 14 amino acids. Germline V gene sequence: CDR1 GTSNPN, CDR2 SVGIG (reference sequence). V lost 0 bases, J lost 3 bases, and 11 bases lay in between. The CDR3 reads CAWSVGERDYGYTF. CDR3 sequence (DNA): TGTGCCTGGAGTGTAGGGGAGAGAGACTATGGCTACACCTTC.

The chain employs TRBV28 and TRBJ1-2, with D possibly TRBD1 on 5 matching bases. CDR3 length: 13 amino acids. Germline V gives CDR1 MDHEN, CDR2 SYDVKM. V shed 6 bases and J shed 4 bases, with 12 bases lying between them. The CDR3 protein is CASSLPGTYGYTF. The CDR3, as DNA: TGTGCCAGCAGCCTCCCCGGGACCTATGGCTACACCTTC.

For this clone: Other DNA sequences within the sample encode an identical CDR3. The chain carries TRBV18 and TRBJ2-3; no definite D call. This CDR3 has 12 residues. Germline assignment: CDR1 KGHSH and CDR2 LQKENI. V was cut by 0 bases and J by 2 bases, with 0 bases left in between. The CDR3 spells CASSPPTDTQYF. The DNA for the CDR3 is TGTGCCAGCTCACCACCCACAGATACGCAGTATTTT.

J is TRBJ2-3 and V is TRBV5-5; D ambiguous. With 6 bases removed from V and 5 bases from J, the gap between germline ends came to 10 bases. The germline V gene encodes CDR1 SGHKS and CDR2 YYEKEE (reference sequence). The CDR3 extends over 12 amino acids. The CDR3 sequence is CASTRWEDTQYF. DNA of the CDR3: TGTGCCAGCACCCGGTGGGAAGATACGCAGTATTTT.

This clone was recorded once. The chain combines TRBV7-2 with TRBJ2-1, with 7 bases that match TRBD1. V was clipped by 2 bases and J by 10 bases; unmatched bases: 8. Germline values: CDR1 SGHTA, CDR2 FQGNSA. CDR3 length equals 14 residues. The CDR3 DNA follows: TGTGCCAGCAGCTTAAAGAGGGGGCATGGAGAGCAGTTCTTC. Translation gives CASSLKRGHGEQFF.

This clone appeared a few times. This chain links TRBV20-1 with TRBJ1-1; weak D call: TRBD1 (6 bases). This CDR3 spans 11 amino acids. CDR1 is DFQATT and CDR2 is SNEGSKA in the germline V gene (reference sequence). V lost 4 bases and J lost 8, with 11 bases in between. CDR3 loop: CSATDRHEAFF. The CDR3 bases are TGCAGTGCTACAGACAGGCACGAAGCTTTCTTT.

This clone appeared once. The V call is TRBV7-3, the J call TRBJ1-1; a possible D gene is TRBD1 (6 bases). The ends were cut back, 5 bases at V and 4 bases at J, with 14 bases in the middle. This CDR3 is built from 14 residues. Germline CDR1 is SGHTA and CDR2 is FQGTGA. The CDR3: CASSEQGTGTEAFF. CDR3 coding DNA: TGTGCCAGCAGCGAGCAGGGGACGGGCACTGAAGCTTTCTTT.

The chain carries TRBV6-5 and TRBJ2-2, with unresolved D. The CDR3 sequence is 13 residues long. The ends were cut back, 5 bases at V and 4 bases at J, with 8 bases in the middle. Germline-derived CDR1 and CDR2 are MNHEY and SVGAGI. CDR3 protein: CASSPLPTGELFF. CDR3 DNA sequence: TGTGCCAGCAGTCCACTACCCACCGGGGAGCTGTTTTTT.

The chain combines TRBV6-1 with TRBJ2-4; 7 positions agree with TRBD2. Trimming at V came to 6 bases and at J to 9 bases, leaving 5 bases not matched to a gene. The CDR3 runs 12 residues. Germline V gene lookup returns CDR1 MNHNS and CDR2 SASEGT. The CDR3 loop is CASRLARSIQYF. For the CDR3, the DNA is TGTGCCAGCAGACTAGCGAGGAGCATTCAGTACTTC.